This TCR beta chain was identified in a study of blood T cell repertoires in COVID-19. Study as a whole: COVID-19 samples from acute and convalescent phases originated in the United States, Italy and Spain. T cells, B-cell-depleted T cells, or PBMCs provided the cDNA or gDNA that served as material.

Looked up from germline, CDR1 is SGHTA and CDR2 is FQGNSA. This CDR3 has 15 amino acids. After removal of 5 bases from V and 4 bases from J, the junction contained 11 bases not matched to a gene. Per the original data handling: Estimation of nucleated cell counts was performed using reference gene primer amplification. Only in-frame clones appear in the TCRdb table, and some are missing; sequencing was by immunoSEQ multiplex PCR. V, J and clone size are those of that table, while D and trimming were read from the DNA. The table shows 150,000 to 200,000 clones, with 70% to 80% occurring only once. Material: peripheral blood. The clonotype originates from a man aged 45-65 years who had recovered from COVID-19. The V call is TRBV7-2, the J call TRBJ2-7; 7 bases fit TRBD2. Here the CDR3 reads CASSLRSGMGYEQYF. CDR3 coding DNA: TGTGCCAGCAGCCTTAGGAGCGGGATGGGATACGAGCAGTACTTC. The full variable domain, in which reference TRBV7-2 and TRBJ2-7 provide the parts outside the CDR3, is GAGVSQSPSNKVTEKGKDVELRCDPISGHTALYWYRQSLGQGLEFLIYFQGNSAPDKSGLPSDRFSAERTGGSVSTLTIQRTQQEDSAVYLCASSLRSGMGYEQYFGPGTRLTVT.